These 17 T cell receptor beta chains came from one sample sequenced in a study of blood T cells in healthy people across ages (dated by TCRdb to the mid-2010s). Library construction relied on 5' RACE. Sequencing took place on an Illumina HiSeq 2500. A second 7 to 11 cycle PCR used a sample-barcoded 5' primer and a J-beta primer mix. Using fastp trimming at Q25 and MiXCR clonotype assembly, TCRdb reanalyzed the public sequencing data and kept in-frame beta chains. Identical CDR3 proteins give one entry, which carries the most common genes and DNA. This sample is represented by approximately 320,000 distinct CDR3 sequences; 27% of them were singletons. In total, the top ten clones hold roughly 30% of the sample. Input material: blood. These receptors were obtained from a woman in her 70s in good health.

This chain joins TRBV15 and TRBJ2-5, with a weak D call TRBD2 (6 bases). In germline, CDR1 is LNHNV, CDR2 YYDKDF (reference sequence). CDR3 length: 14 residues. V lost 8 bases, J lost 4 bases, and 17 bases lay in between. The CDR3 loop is CATQKNPGGETQYF. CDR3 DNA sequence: TGTGCCACCCAGAAGAACCCCGGGGGAGAGACCCAGTACTTC.

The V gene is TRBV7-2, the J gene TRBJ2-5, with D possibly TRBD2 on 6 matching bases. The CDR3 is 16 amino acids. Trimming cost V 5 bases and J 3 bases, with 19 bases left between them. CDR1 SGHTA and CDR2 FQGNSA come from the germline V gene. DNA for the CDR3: TGTGCCAGCAGCCCCGGACAAGGTCGGACTAAAGAGACCCAGTACTTC. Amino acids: CASSPGQGRTKETQYF. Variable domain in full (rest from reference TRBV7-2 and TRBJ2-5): GAGVSQSPSNKVTEKGKDVELRCDPISGHTALYWYRQSLGQGLEFLIYFQGNSAPDKSGLPSDRFSAERTGGSVSTLTIQRTQQEDSAVYLCASSPGQGRTKETQYFGPGTRLLVL.

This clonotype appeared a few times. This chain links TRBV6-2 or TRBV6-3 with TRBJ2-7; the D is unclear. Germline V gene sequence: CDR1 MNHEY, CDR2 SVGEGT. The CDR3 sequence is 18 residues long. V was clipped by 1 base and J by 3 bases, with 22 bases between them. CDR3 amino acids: CASSYLTNSPGGYYEQYF. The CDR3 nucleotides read TGTGCCAGCAGTTACTTGACCAATAGCCCTGGCGGTTACTACGAGCAGTACTTC.

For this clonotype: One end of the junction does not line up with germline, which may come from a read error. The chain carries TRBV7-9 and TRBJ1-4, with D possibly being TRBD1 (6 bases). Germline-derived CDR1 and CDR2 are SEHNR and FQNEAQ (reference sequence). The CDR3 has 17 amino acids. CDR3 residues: CTSSLAALQGPNEKLFF. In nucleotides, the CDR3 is TGTACCAGCAGCTTAGCGGCATTACAGGGACCTAATGAAAAACTGTTTTTT. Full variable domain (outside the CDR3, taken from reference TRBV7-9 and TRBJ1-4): DTGVSQNPRHKITKRGQNVTFRCDPISEHNRLYWYRQTLGQGPEFLTYFQNEAQLEKSRLLSDRFSAERPKGSFSTLEIQRTEQGDSAMYLCTSSLAALQGPNEKLFFGSGTQLSVL.

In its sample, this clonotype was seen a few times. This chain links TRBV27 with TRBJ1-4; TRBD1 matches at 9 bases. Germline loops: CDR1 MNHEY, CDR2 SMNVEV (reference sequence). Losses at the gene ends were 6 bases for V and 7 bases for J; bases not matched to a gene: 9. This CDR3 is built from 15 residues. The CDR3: CASREIQGAGEKLFF. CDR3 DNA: TGTGCCAGCAGGGAAATACAGGGGGCAGGTGAAAAACTGTTTTTT.

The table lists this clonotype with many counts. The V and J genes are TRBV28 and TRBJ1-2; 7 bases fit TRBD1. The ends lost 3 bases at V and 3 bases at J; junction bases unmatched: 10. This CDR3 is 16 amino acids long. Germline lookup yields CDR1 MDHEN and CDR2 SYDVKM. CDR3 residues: CASSFLGQAADYGYTF. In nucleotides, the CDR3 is TGTGCCAGCAGTTTCCTAGGACAGGCCGCCGACTATGGCTACACCTTC.

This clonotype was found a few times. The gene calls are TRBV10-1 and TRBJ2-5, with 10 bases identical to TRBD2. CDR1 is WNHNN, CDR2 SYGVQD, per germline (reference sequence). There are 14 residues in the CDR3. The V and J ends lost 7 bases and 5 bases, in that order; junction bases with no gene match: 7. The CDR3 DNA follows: TGCGCCAGCAATAATGGACTAGCGGTGGAGACCCAGTACTTC. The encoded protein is CASNNGLAVETQYF.

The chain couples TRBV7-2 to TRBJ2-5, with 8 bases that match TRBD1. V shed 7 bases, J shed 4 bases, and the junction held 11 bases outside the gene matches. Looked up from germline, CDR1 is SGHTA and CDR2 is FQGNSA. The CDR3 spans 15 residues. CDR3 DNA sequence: TGTGCCAGCACCCTCCGGACAGGGATCGGAGAGACCCAGTACTTC. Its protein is CASTLRTGIGETQYF.

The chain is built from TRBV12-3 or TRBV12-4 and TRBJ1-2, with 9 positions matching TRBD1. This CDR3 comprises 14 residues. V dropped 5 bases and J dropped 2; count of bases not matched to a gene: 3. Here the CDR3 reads CASSPTGGNYGYTF. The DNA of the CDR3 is TGTGCCAGCAGTCCTACAGGGGGCAACTATGGCTACACCTTC.

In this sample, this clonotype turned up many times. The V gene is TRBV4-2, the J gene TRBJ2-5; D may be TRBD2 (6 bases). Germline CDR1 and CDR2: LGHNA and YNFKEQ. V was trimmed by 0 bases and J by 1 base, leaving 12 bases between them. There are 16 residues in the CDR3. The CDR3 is CASSQDSGEPQETQYF. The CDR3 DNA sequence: TGTGCCAGCAGCCAAGACTCGGGGGAGCCCCAAGAGACCCAGTACTTC.

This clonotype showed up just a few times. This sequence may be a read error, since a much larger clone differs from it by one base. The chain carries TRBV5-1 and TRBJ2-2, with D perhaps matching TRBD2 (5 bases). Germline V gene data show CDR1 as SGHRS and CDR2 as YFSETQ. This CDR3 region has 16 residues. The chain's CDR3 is CASSLDGQANTGELVF. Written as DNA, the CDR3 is TGCGCCAGCAGCTTGGACGGCCAGGCGAACACCGGGGAGCTGGTTTTT.

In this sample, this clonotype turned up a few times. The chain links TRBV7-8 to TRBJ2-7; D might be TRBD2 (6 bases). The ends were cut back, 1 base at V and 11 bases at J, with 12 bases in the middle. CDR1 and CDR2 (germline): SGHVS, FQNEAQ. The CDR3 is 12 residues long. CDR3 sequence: CASSLERGGKYF. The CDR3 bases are TGTGCCAGCAGCTTAGAAAGGGGAGGAAAGTACTTC.

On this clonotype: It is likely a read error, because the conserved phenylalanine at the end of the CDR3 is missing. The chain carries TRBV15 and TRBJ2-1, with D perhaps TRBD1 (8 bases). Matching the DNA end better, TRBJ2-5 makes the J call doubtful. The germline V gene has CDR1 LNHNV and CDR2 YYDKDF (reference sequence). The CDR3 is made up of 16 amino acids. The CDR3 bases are TGTGCCACCAGCAGAGACTTAGGACAGGGAGGGGCGACCCAGTACTCC. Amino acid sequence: CATSRDLGQGGATQYS.

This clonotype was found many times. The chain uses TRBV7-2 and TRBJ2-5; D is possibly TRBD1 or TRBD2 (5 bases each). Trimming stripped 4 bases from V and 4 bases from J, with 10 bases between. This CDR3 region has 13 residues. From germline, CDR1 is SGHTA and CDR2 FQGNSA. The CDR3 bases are TGTGCCAGCAGCTCCGGGGCTGGAGAGACCCAGTACTTC. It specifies CASSSGAGETQYF.

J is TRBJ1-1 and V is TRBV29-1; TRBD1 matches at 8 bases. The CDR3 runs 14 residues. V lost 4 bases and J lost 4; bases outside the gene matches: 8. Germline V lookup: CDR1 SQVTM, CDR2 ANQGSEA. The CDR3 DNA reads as TGCAGCGTTGGGTCCGGACAGGGCGTCACTGAAGCTTTCTTT. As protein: CSVGSGQGVTEAFF.

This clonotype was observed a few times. As DNA, the CDR3 is TGCGCCAGCAGCCAAACAAACGGAGCCTACGAGCAGTACTTC. Residues: CASSQTNGAYEQYF. The chain has TRBV4-3 and TRBJ2-7; D gene ambiguous. V shed 2 bases and J shed 2 bases, with 10 bases lying between them. The CDR3 contains 14 residues. In germline, CDR1 is LGHNA, CDR2 YSLEER.

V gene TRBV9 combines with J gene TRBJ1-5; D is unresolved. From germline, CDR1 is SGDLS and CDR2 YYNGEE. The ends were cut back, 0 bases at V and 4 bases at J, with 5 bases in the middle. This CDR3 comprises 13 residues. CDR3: CASSVGPNQPQHF. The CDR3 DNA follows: TGTGCCAGCAGCGTAGGGCCGAATCAGCCCCAGCATTTT.